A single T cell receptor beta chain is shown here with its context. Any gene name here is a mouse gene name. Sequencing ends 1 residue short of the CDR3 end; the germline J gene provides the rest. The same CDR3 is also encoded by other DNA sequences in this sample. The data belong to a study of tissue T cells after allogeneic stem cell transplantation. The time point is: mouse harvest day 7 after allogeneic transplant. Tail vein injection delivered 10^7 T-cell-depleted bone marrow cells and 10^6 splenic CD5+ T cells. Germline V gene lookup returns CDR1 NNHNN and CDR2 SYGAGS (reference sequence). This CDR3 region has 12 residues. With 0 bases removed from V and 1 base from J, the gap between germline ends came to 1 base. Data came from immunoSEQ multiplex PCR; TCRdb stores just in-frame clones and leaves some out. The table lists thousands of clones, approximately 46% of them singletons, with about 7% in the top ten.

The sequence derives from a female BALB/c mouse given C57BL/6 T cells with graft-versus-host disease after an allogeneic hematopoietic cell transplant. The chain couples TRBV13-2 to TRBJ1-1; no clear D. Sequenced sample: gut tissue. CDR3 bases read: TGTGCCAGCGGTGATGGAAACACAGAAGTCTTC. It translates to CASGDGNTEVF. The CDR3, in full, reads CASGDGNTEVFF.